This TCR beta chain was documented in a study of memory CD4+ T cells and cytomegalovirus serostatus. Looking at the study overall: Of the healthy Belgian adults, nine or ten were CMV seropositive and about 24 seronegative.

Points on this clone: Its antigen is unidentified.

TCRdb's table, derived via immunoSEQ multiplex PCR, lists solely in-frame clones and lacks some. The sample shows approximately 65,000 clones, roughly three quarters of them seen only once. The germline CDR1 and CDR2 sequences are MNHEY and SVGAGI. With 4 bases removed from V and 12 bases from J, the gap between germline ends came to 16 bases. The length of the CDR3 is 13 residues. The sort gate was single viable CD3+CD4+CD8-CD45RO+ cells for memory CD4+ T cells. Total CD4+ T cells were enriched by CD4 positive selection. Whole-study findings and limits: CMV serostatus prediction reached median AUC around 0.95, or 0.9 with US-trained model. Suggested: most of the CMV-linked TCR signature lies in CD4+ memory cells.

Material: memory CD4+ T cells from blood. The sequence was obtained from an adult in good health and CMV-seronegative. The rearrangement joins TRBV6-5 to TRBJ2-1; D gene unclear. In DNA, the CDR3 is TGTGCCAGCAGTTTTGCAGCAAACCGCGTGCAGTTCTTC. This codes for CASSFAANRVQFF.